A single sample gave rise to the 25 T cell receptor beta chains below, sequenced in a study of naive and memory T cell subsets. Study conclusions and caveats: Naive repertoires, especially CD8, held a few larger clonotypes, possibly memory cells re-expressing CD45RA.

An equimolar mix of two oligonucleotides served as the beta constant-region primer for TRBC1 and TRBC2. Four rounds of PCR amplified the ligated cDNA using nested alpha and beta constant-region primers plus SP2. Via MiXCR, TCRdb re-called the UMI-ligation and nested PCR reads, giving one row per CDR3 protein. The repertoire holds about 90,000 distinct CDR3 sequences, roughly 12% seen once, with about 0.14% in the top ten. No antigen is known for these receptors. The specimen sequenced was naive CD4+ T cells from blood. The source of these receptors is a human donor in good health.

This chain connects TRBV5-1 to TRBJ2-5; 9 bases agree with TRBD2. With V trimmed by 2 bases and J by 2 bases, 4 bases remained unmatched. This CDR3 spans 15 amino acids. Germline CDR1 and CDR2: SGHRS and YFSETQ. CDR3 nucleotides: TGCGCCAGCAGCTTCAGCGGGGGGCAACAAGAGACCCAGTACTTC. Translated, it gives CASSFSGGQQETQYF.

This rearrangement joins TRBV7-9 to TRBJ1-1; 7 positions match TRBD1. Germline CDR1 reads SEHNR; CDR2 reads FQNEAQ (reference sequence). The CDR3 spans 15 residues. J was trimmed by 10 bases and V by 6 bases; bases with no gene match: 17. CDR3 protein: CASSLSDRAQVGAFF. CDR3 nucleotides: TGTGCCAGCAGTTTAAGCGACAGGGCCCAAGTTGGAGCTTTCTTT.

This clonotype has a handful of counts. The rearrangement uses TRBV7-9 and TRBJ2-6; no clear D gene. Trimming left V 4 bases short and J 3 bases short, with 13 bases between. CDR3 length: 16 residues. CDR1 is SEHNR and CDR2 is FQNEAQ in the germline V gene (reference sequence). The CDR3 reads CASSSLYLVGANVLTF. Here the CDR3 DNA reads TGTGCCAGCAGCTCCCTATATCTCGTTGGGGCCAACGTCCTGACTTTC. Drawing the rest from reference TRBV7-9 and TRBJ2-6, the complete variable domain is DTGVSQNPRHKITKRGQNVTFRCDPISEHNRLYWYRQTLGQGPEFLTYFQNEAQLEKSRLLSDRFSAERPKGSFSTLEIQRTEQGDSAMYLCASSSLYLVGANVLTFGAGSRLTVL.

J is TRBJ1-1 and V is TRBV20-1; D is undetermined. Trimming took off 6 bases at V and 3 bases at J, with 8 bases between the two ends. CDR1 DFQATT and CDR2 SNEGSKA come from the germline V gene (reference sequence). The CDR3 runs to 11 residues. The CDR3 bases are TGCAGTGCCCCGAGACACACTGAAGCTTTCTTT. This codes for CSAPRHTEAFF.

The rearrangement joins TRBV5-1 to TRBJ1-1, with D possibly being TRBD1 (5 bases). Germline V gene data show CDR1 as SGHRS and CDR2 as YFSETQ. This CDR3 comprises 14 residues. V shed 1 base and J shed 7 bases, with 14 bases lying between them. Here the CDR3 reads CASSLIPTVSEAFF. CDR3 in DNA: TGCGCCAGCAGCTTGATCCCGACAGTTAGTGAAGCTTTCTTT.

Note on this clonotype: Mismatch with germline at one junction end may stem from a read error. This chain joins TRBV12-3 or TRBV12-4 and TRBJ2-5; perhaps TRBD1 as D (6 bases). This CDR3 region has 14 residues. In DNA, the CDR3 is TGTGCCAGCAACGGCCTCGGACAGCAAGAGACCCAGTGCTTC. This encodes CASNGLGQQETQCF.

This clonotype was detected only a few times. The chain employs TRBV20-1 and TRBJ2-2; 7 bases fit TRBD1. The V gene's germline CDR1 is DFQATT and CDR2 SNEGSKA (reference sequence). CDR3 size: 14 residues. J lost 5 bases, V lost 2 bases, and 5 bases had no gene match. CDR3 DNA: TGCAGTGCTAGACTACCAGGGGGTACCGGGGAGCTGTTTTTT. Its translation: CSARLPGGTGELFF.

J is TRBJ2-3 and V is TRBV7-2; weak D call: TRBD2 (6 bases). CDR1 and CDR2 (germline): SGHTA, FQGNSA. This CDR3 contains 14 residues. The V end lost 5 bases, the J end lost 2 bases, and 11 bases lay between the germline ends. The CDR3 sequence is CASSLGTPTDTQYF. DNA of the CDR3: TGTGCCAGCAGCCTCGGGACTCCCACAGATACGCAGTATTTT.

The CDR3 DNA is TGCGCCAGCAGCCAAGGGGACAGTGGAAAGTACGAGCAGTACTTC. It specifies CASSQGDSGKYEQYF. This chain links TRBV4-3 with TRBJ2-7; TRBD1 aligns across 7 bases. The germline gives CDR1 LGHNA, CDR2 YSLEER. The trim removed 1 base at V and 4 bases at J, leaving 7 bases unmatched. The CDR3 covers 15 residues.

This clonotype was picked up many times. The chain's CDR3 is CACQGREREQFF. CDR3 coding DNA: TGCGCCTGCCAGGGCCGAGAGAGGGAGCAGTTCTTC. The genes are TRBV10-2 and TRBJ2-1; possibly TRBD1 for D (5 bases). Germline CDR1 is WSHSY and CDR2 is SAAADI. V lost 11 bases and J 10 bases, leaving 18 bases between the germline ends. CDR3 length equals 12 residues.

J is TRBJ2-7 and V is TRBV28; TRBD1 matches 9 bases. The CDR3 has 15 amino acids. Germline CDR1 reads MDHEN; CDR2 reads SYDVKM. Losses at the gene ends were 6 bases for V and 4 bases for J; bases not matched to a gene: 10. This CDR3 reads CASSTTGTGLYEQYF. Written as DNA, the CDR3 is TGTGCCAGCAGCACTACCGGGACAGGGTTATACGAGCAGTACTTC.

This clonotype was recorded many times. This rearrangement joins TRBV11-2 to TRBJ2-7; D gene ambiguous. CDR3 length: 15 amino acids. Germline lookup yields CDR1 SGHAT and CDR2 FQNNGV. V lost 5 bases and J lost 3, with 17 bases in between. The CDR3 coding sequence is TGTGCCAGCAGCCTTGACCGTGCAAGGATCTACGAGCAGTACTTC. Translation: CASSLDRARIYEQYF.

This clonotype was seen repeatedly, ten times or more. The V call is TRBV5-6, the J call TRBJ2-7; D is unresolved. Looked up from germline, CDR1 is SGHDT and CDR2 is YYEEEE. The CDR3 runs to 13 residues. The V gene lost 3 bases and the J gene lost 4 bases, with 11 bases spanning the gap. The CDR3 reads CASSSGPPYEQYF. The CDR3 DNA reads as TGTGCCAGCAGCTCCGGGCCACCTTACGAGCAGTACTTC.

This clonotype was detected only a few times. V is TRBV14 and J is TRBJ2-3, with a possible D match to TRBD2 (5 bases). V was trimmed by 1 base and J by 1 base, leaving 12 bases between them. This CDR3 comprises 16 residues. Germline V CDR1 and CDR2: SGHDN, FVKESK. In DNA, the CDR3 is TGTGCCAGCAGCCAAGGGACTTATCCGCGCACAGATACGCAGTATTTT. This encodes CASSQGTYPRTDTQYF. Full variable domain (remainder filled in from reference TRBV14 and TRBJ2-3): EAGVTQFPSHSVIEKGQTVTLRCDPISGHDNLYWYRRVMGKEIKFLLHFVKESKQDESGMPNNRFLAERTGGTYSTLKVQPAELEDSGVYFCASSQGTYPRTDTQYFGPGTRLTVL.

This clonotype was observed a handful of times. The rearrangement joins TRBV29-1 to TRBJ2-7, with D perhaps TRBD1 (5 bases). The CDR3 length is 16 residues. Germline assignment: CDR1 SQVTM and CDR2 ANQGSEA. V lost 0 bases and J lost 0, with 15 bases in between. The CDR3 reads CSVEDSRDSISYEQYF. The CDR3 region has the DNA TGCAGCGTTGAAGATTCCCGCGACAGTATCTCCTACGAGCAGTACTTC.

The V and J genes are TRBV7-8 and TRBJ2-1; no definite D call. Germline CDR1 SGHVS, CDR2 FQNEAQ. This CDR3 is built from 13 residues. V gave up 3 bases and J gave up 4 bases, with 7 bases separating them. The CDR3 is CASSFLQYNEQFF. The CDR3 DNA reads TGTGCCAGCAGCTTTCTCCAATACAATGAGCAGTTCTTC.

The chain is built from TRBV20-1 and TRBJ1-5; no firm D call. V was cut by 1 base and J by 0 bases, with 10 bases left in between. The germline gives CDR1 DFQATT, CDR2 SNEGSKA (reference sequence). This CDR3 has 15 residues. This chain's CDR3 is CSARGTVDSNQPQHF. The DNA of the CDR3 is TGCAGTGCTAGAGGGACCGTAGATAGCAATCAGCCCCAGCATTTT.

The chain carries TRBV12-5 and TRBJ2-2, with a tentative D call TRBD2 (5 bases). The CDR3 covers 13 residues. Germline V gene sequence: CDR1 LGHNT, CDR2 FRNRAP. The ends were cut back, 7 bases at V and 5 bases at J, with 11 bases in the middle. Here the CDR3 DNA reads TGTGCTAGTGCGGCGGGCCCTACCGGGGAGCTGTTTTTT. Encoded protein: CASAAGPTGELFF.

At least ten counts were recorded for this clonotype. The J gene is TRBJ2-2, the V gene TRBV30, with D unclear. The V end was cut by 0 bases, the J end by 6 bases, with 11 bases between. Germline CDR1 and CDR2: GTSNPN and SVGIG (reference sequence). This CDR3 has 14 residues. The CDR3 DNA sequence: TGTGCCTGGAGTGTAGTGATCATGGCCGGGGAGCTGTTTTTT. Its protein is CAWSVVIMAGELFF.

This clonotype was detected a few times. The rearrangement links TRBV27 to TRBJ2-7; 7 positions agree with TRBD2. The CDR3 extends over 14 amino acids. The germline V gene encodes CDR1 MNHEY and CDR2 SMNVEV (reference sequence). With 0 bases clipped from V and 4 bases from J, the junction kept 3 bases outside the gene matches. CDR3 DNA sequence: TGTGCCAGCAGTTTATCCTGGGGGGGGTACGAGCAGTACTTC. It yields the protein CASSLSWGGYEQYF.

The chain's CDR3 is CSVELSGGGAGEQFF. The CDR3 DNA follows: TGCAGCGTTGAACTCTCTGGCGGGGGGGCAGGTGAGCAGTTCTTC. The V call is TRBV29-1, the J call TRBJ2-1; 9 bases match TRBD2. Germline-derived CDR1 and CDR2 are SQVTM and ANQGSEA. The CDR3 covers 15 residues. The junction had 11 bases not matched to a gene; V was cut back by 2 bases and J by 9 bases.

The CDR3, as DNA: TGCAGTGCTGGGGGACCTCCGGGCTATGGCTACACCTTC. This codes for CSAGGPPGYGYTF. The chain employs TRBV20-1 and TRBJ1-2; TRBD1 is a possible D gene (5 bases). The germline V gene encodes CDR1 DFQATT and CDR2 SNEGSKA (reference sequence). The CDR3 is 13 residues long. V was shortened by 5 bases and J by 4 bases, with 14 bases between the two germline ends.

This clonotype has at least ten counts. The CDR3 DNA sequence: TGTGCCAGCAGGCCTAGCGAAAGCACAGATACGCAGTATTTT. Its translation is CASRPSESTDTQYF. V and J are TRBV11-1 and TRBJ2-3; TRBD2 might be the D (6 bases). The CDR3 has 14 amino acids. Germline loops: CDR1 SGHAT, CDR2 FQDESV (reference sequence). Trimming removed 6 bases from V and 0 bases from J, with 10 bases in between. The variable domain in full, with the rest retrieved from reference TRBV11-1 and TRBJ2-3, is EAEVAQSPRYKITEKSQAVAFWCDPISGHATLYWYRQILGQGPELLVQFQDESVVDDSQLPKDRFSAERLKGVDSTLKIQPAELGDSAMYLCASRPSESTDTQYFGPGTRLTVL.

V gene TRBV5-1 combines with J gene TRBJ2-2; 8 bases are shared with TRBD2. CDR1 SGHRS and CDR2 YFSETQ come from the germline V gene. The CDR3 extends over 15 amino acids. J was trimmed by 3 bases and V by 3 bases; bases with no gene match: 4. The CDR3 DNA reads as TGCGCCAGCAGCTGGACGGGGGGGCACACCGGGGAGCTGTTTTTT. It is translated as CASSWTGGHTGELFF.

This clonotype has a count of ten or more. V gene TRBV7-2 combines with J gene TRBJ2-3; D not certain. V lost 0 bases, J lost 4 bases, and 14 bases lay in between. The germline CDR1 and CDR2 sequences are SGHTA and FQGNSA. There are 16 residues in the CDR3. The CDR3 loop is CASSLAQTIPADTQYF. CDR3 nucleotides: TGTGCCAGCAGCTTAGCGCAGACGATCCCAGCAGATACGCAGTATTTT.